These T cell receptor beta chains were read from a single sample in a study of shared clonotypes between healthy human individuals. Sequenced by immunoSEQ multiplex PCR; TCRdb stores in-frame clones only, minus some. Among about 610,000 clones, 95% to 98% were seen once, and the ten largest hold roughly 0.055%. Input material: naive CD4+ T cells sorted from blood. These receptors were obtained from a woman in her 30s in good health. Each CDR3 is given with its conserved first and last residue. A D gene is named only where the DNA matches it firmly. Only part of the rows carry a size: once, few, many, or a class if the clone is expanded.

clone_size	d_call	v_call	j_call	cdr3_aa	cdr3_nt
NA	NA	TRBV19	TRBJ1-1	CASKMDAEAFF	TGTGCCAGTAAAATGGATGCTGAAGCTTTCTTT
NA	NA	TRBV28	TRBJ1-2	CASSFGRQLAYGYTF	TGTGCCAGCAGTTTTGGAAGACAGCTAGCCTATGGCTACACCTTC
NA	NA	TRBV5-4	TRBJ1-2	CASSLNRVFDYTF	TGTGCCAGCAGCTTGAACAGGGTCTTTGACTACACCTTC
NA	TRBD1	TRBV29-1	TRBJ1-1	CSVNRGGLNTEAFF	TGCAGCGTTAACAGGGGGGGACTGAACACTGAAGCTTTCTTT
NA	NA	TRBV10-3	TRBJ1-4	CASGAGANEKLFF	TGTGCCTCCGGGGCAGGGGCTAATGAAAAACTGTTTTTT
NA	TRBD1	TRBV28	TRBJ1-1	CASSLPGTGGGTEAFF	TGTGCCAGCAGTCTCCCCGGGACAGGGGGCGGGACTGAAGCTTTCTTT
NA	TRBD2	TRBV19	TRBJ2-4	CASSIDPSGLAGKNIQYF	TGTGCCAGTAGTATAGACCCCTCGGGACTAGCGGGAAAAAACATTCAGTACTTC
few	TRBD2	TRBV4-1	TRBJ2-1	CASSQARGGSGRAAFF	TGCGCCAGCAGCCAAGCTCGGGGGGGTAGCGGGAGGGCCGCGTTCTTC
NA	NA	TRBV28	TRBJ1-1	CASRSQVNTEAFF	TGTGCCAGCAGAAGTCAGGTAAACACTGAAGCTTTCTTT
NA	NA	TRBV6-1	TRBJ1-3	CASSEISGTGNTIYF	TGTGCCAGCAGTGAAATTTCGGGGACTGGAAACACCATATATTTT
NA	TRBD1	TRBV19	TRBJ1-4	CATERTGGEKLFF	TGTGCCACGGAGCGGACAGGGGGTGAAAAACTGTTTTTT
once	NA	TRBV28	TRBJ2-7	CASSLFAEPQYF	TGTGCCAGCAGTTTATTTGCGGAACCGCAGTACTTC
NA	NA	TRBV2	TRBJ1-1	CASSVWLMNTEAFF	TGTGCCAGCAGTGTATGGTTAATGAACACTGAAGCTTTCTTT
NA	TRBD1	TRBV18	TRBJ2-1	CASSPGTGEGYNEQFF	TGTGCCAGCTCACCAGGGACAGGGGAGGGCTACAATGAGCAGTTCTTC
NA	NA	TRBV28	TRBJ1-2	CASSFLRDTQYYGYTF	TGTGCCAGCAGTTTCCTCCGGGACACTCAGTACTATGGCTACACCTTC
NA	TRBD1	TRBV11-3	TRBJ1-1	CASSSSGTGPSEAFF	TGTGCCAGCAGCTCGTCCGGGACAGGACCTTCTGAAGCTTTCTTT
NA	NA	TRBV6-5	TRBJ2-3	CASSRRRNSRDTQYF	TGTGCCAGCAGTCGTAGGCGAAATAGCAGAGATACGCAGTATTTT
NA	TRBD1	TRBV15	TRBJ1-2	CATSPQYRDRVYGYTF	TGTGCCACCAGCCCACAATACCGGGACAGGGTCTATGGCTACACCTTC
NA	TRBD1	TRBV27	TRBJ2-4	CASSLLTGSIQYF	TGTGCCAGCAGTCTCCTGACAGGGAGCATTCAGTACTTC
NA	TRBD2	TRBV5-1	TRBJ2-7	CASRVGSGSGIYEQYF	TGCGCCAGCAGGGTCGGGTCTGGTAGCGGGATCTACGAGCAGTACTTC
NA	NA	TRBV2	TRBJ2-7	CASSESAGTIEQYF	TGTGCCAGCAGTGAAAGTGCGGGGACGATCGAGCAGTACTTC
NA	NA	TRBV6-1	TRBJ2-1	CASSESSDSYNEQFF	TGTGCCAGCAGTGAATCTAGCGACTCCTACAATGAGCAGTTCTTC
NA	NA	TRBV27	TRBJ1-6	CASSLLGKANSPLHF	TGTGCCAGCAGTTTATTGGGGAAGGCGAATTCACCCCTCCACTTT
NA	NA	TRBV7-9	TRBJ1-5	CASSLAGGGGNQPQHF	TGTGCCAGCAGCTTAGCGGGTGGTGGTGGCAATCAGCCCCAGCATTTT
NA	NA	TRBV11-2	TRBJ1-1	CASSLIFTEAFF	TGTGCCAGCAGCTTAATATTCACTGAAGCTTTCTTT
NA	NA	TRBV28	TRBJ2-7	CASSLYGGRSYEQYF	TGTGCCAGCAGTTTGTACGGGGGCAGGTCCTACGAGCAGTACTTC
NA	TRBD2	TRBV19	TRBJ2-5	CASSRSGSSEQYF	TGTGCCAGTAGTCGGAGCGGGAGTTCGGAGCAGTACTTC
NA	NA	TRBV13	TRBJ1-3	CASSLLRVRSGNTIYF	TGTGCCAGCAGCCTCCTCAGGGTGCGTTCTGGAAACACCATATATTTT
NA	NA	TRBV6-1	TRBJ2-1	CASSRRYNEQFF	TGTGCCAGCAGTCGAAGGTACAATGAGCAGTTCTTC
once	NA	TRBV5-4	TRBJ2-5	CASSAGQKQETQYF	TGTGCCAGCAGCGCCGGACAGAAACAAGAGACCCAGTACTTC